This T cell receptor (beta chain) was retrieved from a study of blood T cell repertoires in COVID-19. Overall study: Sample material is recorded as cDNA or gDNA derived from T cells, B-cell-depleted T cells, or PBMCs.

Per the original data handling: Amplification of reference gene primers was used by the study to estimate nucleated cell counts. Using immunoSEQ multiplex PCR, the repertoire was profiled, and TCRdb retains in-frame clones only, with some absent. V and J calls and clone size are those listed in that table; D and trimming were worked out from the DNA. The sample contains fewer than 150,000 clones, 85% to 90% of which appear only once. The clonotype originates from a human donor in a cohort sampled during active COVID-19. Sequencing input: peripheral blood.

The CDR3 nucleotides are TGCGCCAGCAGTCCGACAGGGTTGAACACTGAAGCTTTCTTT. It encodes CASSPTGLNTEAFF. The chain couples TRBV10-1 to TRBJ1-1, with TRBD1 matching 7 bases. The CDR3 sequence is 14 residues long. The V segment lost 5 bases and the J segment 0 bases; nucleotides outside the gene matches: 3. CDR1 is WNHNN and CDR2 is SYGVQD in the germline V gene (reference sequence).